Here is one T cell receptor beta chain with its context. Its specificity is unknown. PCR employed 60 Vbeta and 13 Jbeta primers. Clones were read by immunoSEQ multiplex PCR, and TCRdb kept only the in-frame ones, dropping some. The sample includes approximately 100,000 clones, 65% of them seen just once. These data are taken from a study of cytomegalovirus exposure and HLA in healthy donors. Study-level points and caveats: Listed as cytomegalovirus-associated were about 160 TCR beta chains. The presence/absence work took it that sequencing depth was about the same across donors.

The CDR3 length is 11 residues. V lost 3 bases and J lost 11, with 10 bases in between. Germline values: CDR1 LNHDA, CDR2 SQIVND (reference sequence). Sequencing used PBMCs. V gene TRBV19 combines with J gene TRBJ1-1; D gene ambiguous. The receptor was derived from a man under 40 in good health and CMV-seropositive. As DNA, the CDR3 is TGTGCCAGTAGTATCGGGATCGTGGCTTTCTTT. Its protein product is CASSIGIVAFF.